These 16 T cell receptor beta chains came from one sample sequenced in a study of cytomegalovirus exposure and HLA in healthy donors. Primers: 60 Vbeta forward and 13 Jbeta reverse. Libraries were prepared by immunoSEQ multiplex PCR; TCRdb keeps only in-frame clonotypes and omits some of them. The table has around 90,000 clones, about 89% seen once. Material: PBMCs. The receptors derive from a man in his thirties or forties in good health and CMV-seropositive.

The rearrangement joins TRBV5-1 to TRBJ2-1, with 12 bases fitting TRBD2. This CDR3 comprises 17 residues. The ends lost 2 bases at V and 0 bases at J; junction bases unmatched: 3. Germline loops: CDR1 SGHRS, CDR2 YFSETQ. This chain's CDR3 is CASSLKTSGSSYNEQFF. CDR3 coding DNA: TGCGCCAGCAGCTTAAAGACTAGCGGGAGCTCCTACAATGAGCAGTTCTTC.

The V gene is TRBV5-6, the J gene TRBJ2-5; no clear D gene. The CDR3 is made up of 15 amino acids. Trimming cost V 4 bases and J 3 bases, with 16 bases left between them. Per the germline V gene, CDR1 is SGHDT and CDR2 is YYEEEE. The CDR3 DNA reads as TGTGCCAGCAGCCCGCGAGCACGGGTCGAAGAGACCCAGTACTTC. It specifies CASSPRARVEETQYF.

The CDR3 nucleotides read TGTGCCCCAGCCGTTTACTCGGGGTATAGCAATCAGCCCCAGCATTTT. As protein: CAPAVYSGYSNQPQHF. The chain combines TRBV6-4 with TRBJ1-5; D gene uncertain. The V gene lost 11 bases and the J gene lost 0 bases, with 20 bases spanning the gap. CDR3 length: 16 amino acids. Germline CDR1 is MRHNA and CDR2 is SNTAGT.

This sequence joins TRBV5-4 and TRBJ2-3, with 13 bases lining up with TRBD2. The CDR3 contains 15 residues. Germline V lookup: CDR1 SGHNT, CDR2 YYREEE (reference sequence). With 4 bases clipped from V and 8 bases from J, the junction kept 7 bases outside the gene matches. CDR3 sequence reads: CASSTGLAGEGTQYF. CDR3 DNA: TGTGCCAGCAGCACCGGACTAGCGGGGGAGGGTACGCAGTATTTT.

The chain is built from TRBV2 and TRBJ2-7; TRBD2 aligns across 11 bases. Germline trimming cut 6 bases from V and 2 bases from J; bases unmatched to any gene: 15. The CDR3 is 18 residues long. CDR1 and CDR2 (germline): SNHLY, FYNNEI. The CDR3 region has the DNA TGTGCCAGCAGCCCACAACGAGCCGCGACTAGCGGGACCTACGAGCAGTACTTC. It codes for CASSPQRAATSGTYEQYF.

The CDR3 nucleotides are TGTGCCTGGAGTATCTGGGGAGGAGCAGATGGTGAAAAACTGTTTTTT. Translation: CAWSIWGGADGEKLFF. The genes are TRBV30 and TRBJ1-4, with D unresolved. Germline assignment: CDR1 GTSNPN and CDR2 SVGIG (reference sequence). The CDR3 is made up of 16 amino acids. Trimming stripped 2 bases from V and 7 bases from J, with 20 bases between.

This rearrangement joins TRBV9 to TRBJ2-7; D is possibly TRBD1 (6 bases). The CDR3 is 17 amino acids. Between the trimmed V and J ends, which lost 4 bases and 3 bases, there was a span of 23 bases. Germline CDR1 is SGDLS and CDR2 is YYNGEE. The CDR3 is CASSPQPGHRKDYEQYF. CDR3 coding DNA: TGTGCCAGCAGCCCGCAGCCGGGACACAGAAAAGACTACGAGCAGTACTTC.

The rearrangement links TRBV29-1 to TRBJ2-5, with 9 bases aligning to TRBD1. Germline CDR1 and CDR2: SQVTM and ANQGSEA. CDR3 length: 12 amino acids. The V segment lost 6 bases and the J segment 5 bases; nucleotides outside the gene matches: 4. The CDR3 is CSVSGTGETQYF. The CDR3 nucleotides read TGCAGCGTCAGCGGGACAGGGGAGACCCAGTACTTC.

The chain has TRBV19 and TRBJ2-3; 8 positions agree with TRBD2. Germline V CDR1 and CDR2: LNHDA, SQIVND (reference sequence). The length of the CDR3 is 14 residues. V shed 4 bases, J shed 5 bases, and the junction held 5 bases outside the gene matches. The CDR3 here is CASSTGRALDTQYF. CDR3 sequence (DNA): TGTGCCAGTAGTACCGGGAGGGCCCTAGATACGCAGTATTTT.

This chain connects TRBV27 to TRBJ1-4; D is perhaps TRBD1 (5 bases). The CDR3 loop spans 15 amino acids. Per the germline V gene, CDR1 is MNHEY and CDR2 is SMNVEV (reference sequence). Trimming left V 2 bases short and J 2 bases short, with 9 bases between. The CDR3 bases are TGTGCCAGCAGTTTAGCGGGGGTTACTAATGAAAAACTGTTTTTT. It specifies CASSLAGVTNEKLFF.

The chain is built from TRBV11-2 and TRBJ2-2; D call uncertain. Germline loops: CDR1 SGHAT, CDR2 FQNNGV. There are 14 residues in the CDR3. Trimming removed 2 bases from V and 6 bases from J, with 10 bases in between. CDR3 sequence reads: CASSLSQWAGELFF. CDR3 sequence (DNA): TGTGCCAGCAGCTTATCACAGTGGGCCGGGGAGCTGTTTTTT.

The chain recombines TRBV10-1 with TRBJ2-1, with TRBD1 identical over 10 bases. This CDR3 spans 16 amino acids. The V and J ends lost 5 bases and 9 bases, in that order; junction bases with no gene match: 13. Germline CDR1 and CDR2: WNHNN and SYGVQD (reference sequence). The CDR3 DNA is TGCGCCAGCAGTTATGAGCGGGACAGGGGACTAGGTGAGCAGTTCTTC. It is translated as CASSYERDRGLGEQFF.

This clone was seen a handful of times. The CDR3 coding sequence is TGCGCCAGCAGCCAAGCCCTCCTAGGACTAGCGGGAGATTCGGGGACCCAGTACTTC. Protein: CASSQALLGLAGDSGTQYF. V is TRBV4-1 and J is TRBJ2-5, with 13 bases matching TRBD2. CDR3 length equals 19 residues. Germline assignment: CDR1 MGHRA and CDR2 YSYEKL. The J segment lost 7 bases and the V segment lost 1 base, leaving 15 bases of the junction unmatched.

As DNA, the CDR3 is TGTGCCAGCAGCGTAAACCCGAGGCGGTCCTACAATGAGCAGTTCTTC. This encodes CASSVNPRRSYNEQFF. The chain is built from TRBV9 and TRBJ2-1; D uncertain. V lost 1 base and J lost 1, with 12 bases in between. Germline V gives CDR1 SGDLS, CDR2 YYNGEE. CDR3 length: 16 residues. The full variable domain, with the rest looked up from reference TRBV9 and TRBJ2-1, is DSGVTQTPKHLITATGQRVTLRCSPRSGDLSVYWYQQSLDQGLQFLIQYYNGEERAKGNILERFSAQQFPDLHSELNLSSLELGDSALYFCASSVNPRRSYNEQFFGPGTRLTVL.

V is TRBV5-1 and J is TRBJ2-7; D is undetermined. The V gene's germline CDR1 is SGHRS and CDR2 YFSETQ. Deletions cut 0 bases from V and 2 bases from J, with 6 bases between. The CDR3 consists of 13 residues. In nucleotides, the CDR3 is TGCGCCAGCAGCTTGGCTTACACCTACGAGCAGTACTTC. Amino acid sequence: CASSLAYTYEQYF.

The chain is built from TRBV6-1 and TRBJ2-1, with 11 bases fitting TRBD2. Germline CDR1 reads MNHNS; CDR2 reads SASEGT. The CDR3 runs 15 residues. J gave up 9 bases and V 1 base, and 5 bases lay outside the gene matches. CDR3 region: CASSEEVAGGAEQFF. The CDR3 nucleotides read TGTGCCAGCAGTGAAGAGGTAGCGGGGGGGGCTGAGCAGTTCTTC.